Detailed here is one TCR beta chain. Its specificity is unknown. Authors of the study amplified TCR beta CDR3 regions from RNA transcripts. Initially, a first-round RT-PCR of the TCR CDR3 employed the HTBI primer set. One entry per CDR3 protein, called by TCRdb with MiXCR from the multiplex PCR reads. The top ten hold over 45% of the sample, which has 500,000 to 650,000 distinct CDR3 sequences, 15% to 20% seen once. Patients affected by ophthalmopathy presented a Clinical Activity Score of at least 3, a NOSPECS grade of at least 4, and disease duration below 3 months. The data originate from a study of T cells in Graves' hyperthyroidism and ophthalmopathy. Study observations and caveats: A 13 V-J signature model discriminated ophthalmopathy versus stable hyperthyroidism. Onset of ophthalmopathy came a median approximately 6.5 months after the model predicted it.

CDR1 is SGHTS and CDR2 is YDEGEE in the germline V gene. V gave up 0 bases and J gave up 9 bases, with 16 bases separating them. The CDR3 is 15 residues long. The sequenced sample consisted of blood. V gene TRBV5-8 combines with J gene TRBJ1-3, with a tentative D call TRBD1 (5 bases). This receptor was obtained from a middle-aged man with Graves' ophthalmopathy. The chain's CDR3 is CASSLVPTGGRTIYF. DNA for the CDR3: TGTGCCAGCAGCTTGGTACCCACCGGGGGACGCACCATATATTTT.